The 21 T cell receptor beta chains below all came from one sample that was sequenced in a study of radiation and T cells in renal cell carcinoma. Time point given: baseline pretreatment blood. The treatment was: 15 Gy SBRT to primary tumor, nephrectomy 4 weeks later. Generated by immunoSEQ multiplex PCR, the TCRdb table keeps only in-frame clones and is missing some. The sample consists of roughly 150,000 clones, about 87% of them appearing once. The sample was blood, taken from a patient whose treatment included radiotherapy and nephrectomy. These receptors originate from an older woman with renal cell carcinoma.

The genes are TRBV5-6 and TRBJ2-7; 9 bases match TRBD2. The germline V gene encodes CDR1 SGHDT and CDR2 YYEEEE. The CDR3 is made up of 17 amino acids. V was pared by 2 bases and J by 6 bases, with 15 bases of the junction left unmatched. CDR3 nucleotide sequence: TGTGCCAGCAGCTTTCGCGTCGCCCTAGCGGGATCTGGCGAGCAGTACTTC. It encodes CASSFRVALAGSGEQYF.

The chain links TRBV5-8 to TRBJ2-7, with 7 bases that match TRBD1. The CDR3 is 15 amino acids. With 3 bases clipped from V and 3 bases from J, the junction kept 9 bases outside the gene matches. CDR1 SGHTS and CDR2 YDEGEE come from the germline V gene. The CDR3 bases are TGTGCCAGCAGCTACCGGGTCTCAGGGGGCTACGAGCAGTACTTC. As protein: CASSYRVSGGYEQYF.

This clone appeared once. The chain combines TRBV4-2 with TRBJ2-3; TRBD2 matches 12 bases. Germline CDR1 and CDR2: LGHNA and YNFKEQ. This CDR3 region has 17 residues. The J segment lost 4 bases and the V segment lost 4 bases, leaving 9 bases of the junction unmatched. DNA for the CDR3: TGTGCCAGCAGCCTCGGGGCTAGCGGGGGGGTGGCAGATACGCAGTATTTT. As protein: CASSLGASGGVADTQYF.

CDR3 loop: CASTSGQGVRTEAFF. The CDR3, as DNA: TGTGCCAGCACCTCGGGACAGGGAGTTCGGACTGAAGCTTTCTTT. The chain has TRBV21-1 and TRBJ1-1; TRBD1, the table's D call, lacks a check against the DNA. TRBV21-1 is a pseudogene. This CDR3 is built from 15 residues.

The chain employs TRBV7-2 and TRBJ2-1; D possibly uses TRBD1 or TRBD2 (6 bases each). V shed 1 base and J shed 4 bases, with 11 bases lying between them. The CDR3 spans 15 residues. The germline V gene encodes CDR1 SGHTA and CDR2 FQGNSA. The CDR3 is CASSLEGGPYNEQFF. The CDR3 DNA sequence: TGTGCCAGCAGCTTAGAGGGGGGCCCTTACAATGAGCAGTTCTTC.

The chain is built from TRBV6-5 and TRBJ1-1; TRBD1 is a possible D gene (5 bases). V lost 7 bases to trimming and J lost 2 bases, with 17 bases between them. The CDR3 spans 15 residues. Germline loops: CDR1 MNHEY, CDR2 SVGAGI. In DNA form, the CDR3 reads TGTGCCAGCACTATACTGACAGTACTCAACACTGAAGCTTTCTTT. Translated, it gives CASTILTVLNTEAFF.

The chain recombines TRBV14 with TRBJ1-6; a weak D match, TRBD1 (5 bases). Germline CDR1 reads SGHDN; CDR2 reads FVKESK. The CDR3 is 17 amino acids. V lost 1 base, J lost 0 bases, and 10 bases lay in between. This chain's CDR3 is CASSQVSGSSYNSPLHF. In DNA, the CDR3 is TGTGCCAGCAGCCAAGTCTCAGGGAGCTCCTATAATTCACCCCTCCACTTT.

This sequence joins TRBV19 and TRBJ1-2; a weak D match, TRBD1 (5 bases). This CDR3 is built from 16 residues. V was trimmed by 3 bases and J by 2 bases, leaving 16 bases between them. CDR1 and CDR2 (germline): LNHDA, SQIVND (reference sequence). This chain's CDR3 is CASSMAGMYPNYGYTF. The CDR3 DNA reads TGTGCCAGTAGTATGGCAGGGATGTACCCCAACTATGGCTACACCTTC.

This clone was counted only a few times. The chain recombines TRBV7-3 with TRBJ2-3; 10 positions match TRBD1. Germline assignment: CDR1 SGHTA and CDR2 FQGTGA. The CDR3 is made up of 16 amino acids. V lost 1 base, J lost 5 bases, and 6 bases stayed unmatched. The CDR3 DNA is TGTGCCAGCAGCTTAATTGGGACAGGGGTGAGAGATACGCAGTATTTT. It specifies CASSLIGTGVRDTQYF.

The chain links TRBV19 to TRBJ1-6, with no clear D. V lost 11 bases to trimming and J lost 1 base, with 15 bases between them. There are 15 residues in the CDR3. Germline V CDR1 and CDR2: LNHDA, SQIVND (reference sequence). The CDR3 nucleotides are TGTGCCGAACATGCTGAGAAGTCCTATAATTCACCCCTCCACTTT. Translated, it gives CAEHAEKSYNSPLHF. Drawing the rest from reference TRBV19 and TRBJ1-6, the complete variable domain is DGGITQSPKYLFRKEGQNVTLSCEQNLNHDAMYWYRQDPGQGLRLIYYSQIVNDFQKGDIAEGYSVSREKKESFPLTVTSAQKNPTAFYLCAEHAEKSYNSPLHFGNGTRLTVT.

This clone has a handful of counts. The J gene is TRBJ1-1, the V gene TRBV5-4; D is undetermined. Germline lookup yields CDR1 SGHNT and CDR2 YYREEE (reference sequence). The V end was cut by 2 bases, the J end by 2 bases, with 4 bases between. The CDR3 is 12 amino acids. The CDR3 reads CASSFSNTEAFF. The CDR3 DNA reads as TGTGCCAGCAGCTTTAGCAACACTGAAGCTTTCTTT.

In this sample, this clone turned up a few times. The V and J genes are TRBV28 and TRBJ1-1, with 8 nucleotides matching TRBD1. The CDR3 loop spans 15 amino acids. The V segment lost 6 bases and the J segment 2 bases; nucleotides outside the gene matches: 8. Germline CDR1 and CDR2: MDHEN and SYDVKM. The CDR3: CASSPSQGANTEAFF. The CDR3 nucleotides are TGTGCCAGCAGCCCATCGCAGGGGGCAAACACTGAAGCTTTCTTT.

The chain has TRBV2 and TRBJ1-4, with D tentatively TRBD1 (5 bases). With 2 bases removed from V and 10 bases from J, the gap between germline ends came to 11 bases. Germline V gene data show CDR1 as SNHLY and CDR2 as FYNNEI. This CDR3 spans 13 amino acids. CDR3 DNA: TGTGCCAGCAGTGAATCCCGGGGCGGAAAACTGTTTTTT. Its translation is CASSESRGGKLFF.

The gene calls are TRBV9 and TRBJ2-7; 11 bases are shared with TRBD2. Germline trimming cut 0 bases from V and 0 bases from J; bases unmatched to any gene: 8. CDR1 is SGDLS and CDR2 is YYNGEE in the germline V gene. This CDR3 is built from 18 residues. The CDR3 here is CASSVGLAGPRSSYEQYF. The DNA for the CDR3 is TGTGCCAGCAGCGTAGGACTAGCGGGGCCGAGGAGCTCCTACGAGCAGTACTTC. The complete variable domain, with remaining parts taken from reference TRBV9 and TRBJ2-7, reads DSGVTQTPKHLITATGQRVTLRCSPRSGDLSVYWYQQSLDQGLQFLIQYYNGEERAKGNILERFSAQQFPDLHSELNLSSLELGDSALYFCASSVGLAGPRSSYEQYFGPGTRLTVT.

V usage is TRBV5-6 and J usage is TRBJ1-4; 11 nucleotides agree with TRBD1. CDR1 is SGHDT, CDR2 YYEEEE, per germline. This CDR3 has 15 amino acids. After removal of 4 bases from V and 8 bases from J, the junction contained 7 bases not matched to a gene. The CDR3 DNA reads as TGTGCCAGCAGCCGACGGACAGGGGGCTACGAAAAACTGTTTTTT. Translation gives CASSRRTGGYEKLFF.

In nucleotides, the CDR3 is TGCGCCAGCAGCGAGACAGGGGGCGCCCACAATGAGCAGTTCTTC. Translated, it gives CASSETGGAHNEQFF. V usage is TRBV5-1 and J usage is TRBJ2-1; TRBD1 agrees at 10 bases. CDR3 length: 15 amino acids. V lost 4 bases to trimming and J lost 5 bases; unmatched junction nucleotides: 6. The germline V gene encodes CDR1 SGHRS and CDR2 YFSETQ.

The table lists this clone with a few counts. The chain joins TRBV28 to TRBJ2-3, with D unclear. Germline values: CDR1 MDHEN, CDR2 SYDVKM. The CDR3 contains 13 residues. V lost 1 base to trimming and J lost 6 bases, with 8 bases between them. CDR3 amino acids: CASSLSPWDTQYF. CDR3 bases: TGTGCCAGCAGTTTATCCCCCTGGGATACGCAGTATTTT.

The V gene is TRBV28, the J gene TRBJ1-4; D is ambiguous. The CDR3 sequence is 17 residues long. Trimming took off 6 bases at V and 0 bases at J, with 17 bases between the two ends. The germline CDR1 and CDR2 sequences are MDHEN and SYDVKM. In DNA form, the CDR3 reads TGTGCCAGCAGATACACAGCTGGACGGTCAACTAATGAAAAACTGTTTTTT. Its translation: CASRYTAGRSTNEKLFF.

The chain combines TRBV30 with TRBJ2-1; D possibly matches TRBD1 or TRBD2 (6 bases each). The CDR3 contains 12 residues. Trimming left V 4 bases short and J 8 bases short, with 12 bases between. CDR1 GTSNPN and CDR2 SVGIG come from the germline V gene (reference sequence). The CDR3 sequence is CAWKRGDHEQFF. In nucleotides, the CDR3 is TGTGCCTGGAAGAGGGGGGACCATGAGCAGTTCTTC. The entire variable domain, with the rest obtained from reference TRBV30 and TRBJ2-1, is as follows: SQTIHQWPATLVQPVGSPLSLECTVEGTSNPNLYWYRQAAGRGLQLLFYSVGIGQISSEVPQNLSASRPQDRQFILSSKKLLLSDSGFYLCAWKRGDHEQFFGPGTRLTVL.

This chain joins TRBV6-5 and TRBJ1-4; TRBD1 is a possible D gene (5 bases). The CDR3 covers 15 residues. CDR1 is MNHEY and CDR2 is SVGAGI in the germline V gene. Trimming took off 6 bases at V and 0 bases at J, with 11 bases between the two ends. This CDR3 is CASSPPRATNEKLFF. The CDR3 DNA is TGTGCCAGCAGCCCTCCCAGGGCAACTAATGAAAAACTGTTTTTT.

The chain carries TRBV7-8 and TRBJ2-3; D could derive from TRBD1 or TRBD2 (7 bases each). V lost 5 bases, J lost 1 base, and 19 bases lay in between. Germline CDR1 SGHVS, CDR2 FQNEAQ. There are 17 residues in the CDR3. CDR3 amino acids: CASSEWGGGTGTDTQYF. CDR3 bases: TGTGCCAGCAGCGAATGGGGGGGCGGGACAGGCACAGATACGCAGTATTTT. Full variable domain (outside the CDR3, taken from reference TRBV7-8 and TRBJ2-3): GAGVSQSPRYKVAKRGQDVALRCDPISGHVSLFWYQQALGQGPEFLTYFQNEAQLDKSGLPSDRFFAERPEGSVSTLKIQRTQQEDSAVYLCASSEWGGGTGTDTQYFGPGTRLTVL.